This TCR beta chain was obtained from a study of radiotherapy plus CTLA-4 blockade in lung cancer. To note about this clone: The target antigen is unknown.

Sequenced by immunoSEQ multiplex PCR; TCRdb stores in-frame clones only, minus some. The sample lists tens of thousands of clones, about 88% seen once, with roughly a sixth in the top ten. Study-wide findings and caveats: Researchers report tumor-derived TCR clones expanding in blood after radiotherapy plus ipilimumab.

This sequence was found in a human donor with non-small cell lung cancer that progressed on radiotherapy plus ipilimumab. Sequencing used peripheral blood, obtained from a patient treated with radiotherapy plus ipilimumab.

DNA for the CDR3: TGTGCCAGCTCACCACTGCCTAGCGGTAGCACAGATACGCAGTATTTT. Translating gives CASSPLPSGSTDTQYF. The chain recombines TRBV18 with TRBJ2-3; 7 nucleotides match TRBD2. The CDR3 runs to 16 residues. Per the germline V gene, CDR1 is KGHSH and CDR2 is LQKENI. The V and J ends lost 1 base and 0 bases, in that order; junction bases with no gene match: 4. Complete variable domain (other parts from reference TRBV18 and TRBJ2-3): NAGVMQNPRHLVRRRGQEARLRCSPMKGHSHVYWYRQLPEEGLKFMVYLQKENIIDESGMPKERFSAEFPKEGPSILRIQQVVRGDSAAYFCASSPLPSGSTDTQYFGPGTRLTVL.